This entry features one T cell receptor (beta chain) sequence. Antigen unknown. Trimming took 8 bases from V and 0 from J, leaving 14 bases between them. The CDR3 totals 14 residues. Germline V lookup: CDR1 SQVTM, CDR2 ANQGSEA. The data derive from a study of cytomegalovirus exposure and HLA in healthy donors. Study-level points and caveats: Based on reports, TCR beta sequences accurately predicted HLA-A and HLA-B alleles for most subjects. CMV serostatus stood as the only immune exposure information on hand. According to reports, the classifier identified cytomegalovirus status with high specificity and sensitivity.

Use of 60 Vbeta and 13 Jbeta primers characterized the PCR. Using immunoSEQ multiplex PCR, the repertoire was profiled, and TCRdb retains in-frame clones only, with some absent. The repertoire consists of under 300,000 clones, with about 86% occurring once and the leading ten covering under 8%. V usage is TRBV29-1 and J usage is TRBJ2-1, with D tentatively TRBD1 (7 bases). The clonotype originates from a woman aged 55-75 years in good health and CMV-seropositive. The specimen sequenced was PBMCs. CDR3 amino acids: CSWRGQSSYNEQFF. The CDR3 region has the DNA TGCAGCTGGCGGGGACAGAGCTCCTACAATGAGCAGTTCTTC.